These 9 T cell receptor beta chains share one sample of origin, sequenced in a study of OX40 agonist ivuxolimab in advanced cancers. TCRdb's table, derived via immunoSEQ multiplex PCR, lists solely in-frame clones and lacks some. The sample includes about 44,000 clones, under 90% of them seen just once. Sample: CD4+ or CD8+ T cells sorted from blood, taken in a trial of the OX40 agonist ivuxolimab. The origin of the receptors is an adult with an advanced solid tumor such as melanoma, head and neck, liver or kidney cancer.

CDR3 nucleotide sequence: TGCGCCAGCAGCTTGGCCGCAGGGTCGATCACTGAAGCTTTCTTT. Protein: CASSLAAGSITEAFF. The V and J genes are TRBV5-1 and TRBJ1-1; a weak D match, TRBD1 (5 bases). Per germline, CDR1 SGHRS and CDR2 YFSETQ. The CDR3 sequence is 15 residues long. Trimming took 0 bases from V and 4 from J, leaving 13 bases between them.

This clone showed up just a few times. The V call is TRBV19, the J call TRBJ2-2, with 7 bases aligning to TRBD2. The germline CDR1 and CDR2 sequences are LNHDA and SQIVND (reference sequence). The CDR3 runs to 14 residues. The V segment lost 6 bases and the J segment 4 bases; nucleotides outside the gene matches: 5. The CDR3 region is CASRPSGITGELFF. Here the CDR3 DNA reads TGTGCCAGTAGACCTAGCGGTATCACCGGGGAGCTGTTTTTT.

This clone has a handful of counts. This sequence joins TRBV4-1 and TRBJ1-5; 8 bases match TRBD1. The V gene end was trimmed by 1 base and the J gene end by 9 bases; junction bases not matched to a gene: 8. The CDR3 extends over 15 amino acids. Germline V gene sequence: CDR1 MGHRA, CDR2 YSYEKL. In nucleotides, the CDR3 is TGCGCCAGCAGCCAAGTGCGAGACAGGGGAACGCCCCAGCATTTT. Its protein product is CASSQVRDRGTPQHF.

The chain carries TRBV29-1 and TRBJ2-3; perhaps TRBD2 as D (6 bases). CDR3 length: 13 amino acids. The V and J ends lost 6 bases and 6 bases respectively, with 16 bases between them. Germline CDR1 and CDR2: SQVTM and ANQGSEA. CDR3 amino acids: CSVGDGGGDTQYF. CDR3 bases: TGCAGCGTGGGGGACGGCGGAGGGGATACGCAGTATTTT.

CDR3 coding DNA: TGCGCCAGCAGCTTGAATTTAGAAAACACCATATATTTT. Protein sequence: CASSLNLENTIYF. The rearrangement links TRBV5-1 to TRBJ1-3; D is ambiguous. This CDR3 contains 13 residues. Trimming pared 1 base from V and 6 bases from J, leaving 8 bases between. Germline V lookup: CDR1 SGHRS, CDR2 YFSETQ.

This chain links TRBV7-2 with TRBJ2-7; 7 bases agree with TRBD2. V was clipped by 5 bases and J by 1 base; unmatched bases: 5. Germline V gives CDR1 SGHTA, CDR2 FQGNSA. The CDR3 totals 14 residues. This chain's CDR3 is CASSPGRESYEQYF. The CDR3 coding sequence is TGTGCCAGCAGCCCAGGGCGGGAGTCCTACGAGCAGTACTTC.

This chain uses TRBV5-8 with TRBJ2-1, with 15 bases aligning to TRBD2. After removal of 4 bases from V and 3 bases from J, the junction contained 5 bases not matched to a gene. The germline gives CDR1 SGHTS, CDR2 YDEGEE. The CDR3 has 17 residues. The CDR3 is CASSPGTSGRFYNEQFF. The CDR3 coding sequence is TGTGCCAGCAGCCCCGGGACTAGCGGGAGGTTCTACAATGAGCAGTTCTTC.

By frequency in the sample, this clone is medium-sized (0.01 to 0.1%). V gene TRBV14 combines with J gene TRBJ2-7; possibly TRBD2 for D (6 bases). Trimming removed 5 bases at V and 7 bases at J, with 18 bases between. Germline-derived CDR1 and CDR2 are SGHDN and FVKESK. The CDR3 contains 14 residues. The CDR3 region is CASSKSGTHGEQYF. CDR3 nucleotide sequence: TGTGCCAGCAGCAAGTCCGGGACTCATGGGGAGCAGTACTTC.

As DNA, the CDR3 is TGTGCCAGCAGCACGGGACCGCTAAGCTCTGGAAACACCATATATTTT. It yields the protein CASSTGPLSSGNTIYF. The gene calls are TRBV11-2 and TRBJ1-3; tentative D call: TRBD1 (5 bases). The CDR3 contains 16 residues. V was trimmed by 5 bases and J by 0 bases, leaving 14 bases between them. Germline CDR1 and CDR2: SGHAT and FQNNGV.